A selection of T cell receptor beta chains follows, all from one sample in a study of cytomegalovirus exposure and HLA in healthy donors. The assay was immunoSEQ multiplex PCR, and TCRdb's table has in-frame clones only and misses some. The profile shows roughly 120,000 clones, around a tenth of them singletons. Material: PBMCs. Source of these receptors: a man younger than 45 in good health and CMV-seronegative. CDR3s include the opening cysteine and the closing phenylalanine or tryptophan. Each record gives: V gene, CDR3 length, J gene, CDR3 protein.

V gene: TRBV9
CDR3 length: 13
J gene: TRBJ1-5
CDR3 protein: CASSVDHNQPQHF

V gene: TRBV7-3
CDR3 length: 13
J gene: TRBJ2-7
CDR3 protein: CASSRGDGYEQYF

V gene: TRBV7-3
CDR3 length: 13
J gene: TRBJ2-3
CDR3 protein: CASSLREGDTQYF

V gene: TRBV12-5
CDR3 length: 13
J gene: TRBJ1-5
CDR3 protein: CASGWTGNQPQHF

V gene: TRBV9
CDR3 length: 15
J gene: TRBJ1-1
CDR3 protein: CASSVVAGGNTEAFF

V gene: TRBV5-6
CDR3 length: 12
J gene: TRBJ2-7
CDR3 protein: CASSHRGGEQYF

V gene: TRBV9
CDR3 length: 15
J gene: TRBJ2-1
CDR3 protein: CASSASPGVYNEQFF

V gene: TRBV7-3
CDR3 length: 16
J gene: TRBJ2-2
CDR3 protein: CASSPSPGADTGELFF

V gene: TRBV9
CDR3 length: 14
J gene: TRBJ1-5
CDR3 protein: CASSVGSSNQPQHF

V gene: TRBV4-1
CDR3 length: 14
J gene: TRBJ1-5
CDR3 protein: CASSQAGSNQPQHF

V gene: TRBV19
CDR3 length: 13
J gene: TRBJ1-1
CDR3 protein: CASSIGKGEEAFF

V gene: TRBV28
CDR3 length: 12
J gene: TRBJ2-1
CDR3 protein: CASRQNNNEQFF

V gene: TRBV27
CDR3 length: 15
J gene: TRBJ2-7
CDR3 protein: CASSLVIAGTYEQYF

V gene: TRBV5-6
CDR3 length: 15
J gene: TRBJ1-3
CDR3 protein: CASRGWGVSGNTIYF

V gene: TRBV18
CDR3 length: 14
J gene: TRBJ1-1
CDR3 protein: CASSRTGMNTEAFF

V gene: TRBV19
CDR3 length: 14
J gene: TRBJ1-5
CDR3 protein: CASSRTGEEQPQHF

V gene: TRBV9
CDR3 length: 19
J gene: TRBJ2-1
CDR3 protein: CASSPRRLAGVSYHNEQFF

V gene: TRBV4-1
CDR3 length: 14
J gene: TRBJ2-3
CDR3 protein: CASSQGYRADTQYF

V gene: TRBV28
CDR3 length: 14
J gene: TRBJ2-7
CDR3 protein: CASTAVLGAYEQYF

V gene: TRBV5-1
CDR3 length: 15
J gene: TRBJ2-2
CDR3 protein: CASSLQGAFTGELFF

V gene: TRBV14
CDR3 length: 16
J gene: TRBJ1-1
CDR3 protein: CASSQTPYRWNTEAFF

V gene: TRBV28
CDR3 length: 15
J gene: TRBJ1-2
CDR3 protein: CASSLGLARNYGYTF

V gene: TRBV29-1
CDR3 length: 17
J gene: TRBJ2-1
CDR3 protein: CSVVFSVRDRGQTEQFF

V gene: TRBV9
CDR3 length: 13
J gene: TRBJ2-7
CDR3 protein: CASSVTGAYEQYF

V gene: TRBV7-9
CDR3 length: 15
J gene: TRBJ1-6
CDR3 protein: CASSQSGGRGSPLHF

V gene: TRBV19
CDR3 length: 18
J gene: TRBJ1-5
CDR3 protein: CASSTGDRGRGRDQPQHF

V gene: TRBV18
CDR3 length: 18
J gene: TRBJ2-6
CDR3 protein: CASSPMRQISSGANVLTF